These 4 T cell receptor beta chains share one sample of origin, sequenced in a study of graft-versus-host responses after intestinal transplantation. Some clones are missing from TCRdb's copy, which holds only in-frame ones; the method was immunoSEQ multiplex PCR. The sample includes about 70,000 clones, around 91% of them seen just once. For these receptors, no antigen is known. The sample here was unstimulated CD8+ T cells sorted from spleen or lymph node cells, taken before intestinal transplant. The receptors stem from a human donor who received an intestinal transplant.

This CDR3 is CASSLPGQEQFF. The DNA of the CDR3 is TGTGCCAGCAGCCTTCCGGGACAGGAGCAGTTCTTC. The chain carries TRBV11-3 and TRBJ2-1; 7 bases match TRBD1. The CDR3 has 12 residues. Germline CDR1 reads SGHNT; CDR2 reads YENEEA. V gave up 5 bases and J gave up 10 bases; unmatched junction bases: 5.

The chain uses TRBV19 and TRBJ1-4; 7 bases are shared with TRBD1. This CDR3 contains 16 residues. With 4 bases clipped from V and 5 bases from J, the junction kept 10 bases outside the gene matches. CDR1 and CDR2 (germline): LNHDA, SQIVND (reference sequence). CDR3 nucleotide sequence: TGTGCCAGTAGTAACAGACAGGGCCAATGGAATGAAAAACTGTTTTTT. Its protein product is CASSNRQGQWNEKLFF.

The chain couples TRBV7-9 to TRBJ1-2; D unclear. Germline loops: CDR1 SEHNR, CDR2 FQNEAQ (reference sequence). V was shortened by 3 bases and J by 8 bases, with 13 bases between the two germline ends. This CDR3 is 13 amino acids long. The DNA for the CDR3 is TGTGCCAGCAGCTTGCGGTTTTTTCGCGGCTACACCTTC. Protein sequence: CASSLRFFRGYTF.

This chain connects TRBV11-2 to TRBJ2-3; a possible D gene is TRBD1 (6 bases). Germline V gives CDR1 SGHAT, CDR2 FQNNGV. Trimming pared 4 bases from V and 4 bases from J, leaving 9 bases between. The CDR3 spans 13 residues. Here the CDR3 DNA reads TGTGCCAGCAGCTCGACAGGTCCAGATACGCAGTATTTT. Protein sequence: CASSSTGPDTQYF.